This passage covers 30 T cell receptor beta chains from one sample sequenced in a study of shared T cell receptors in the human thymus. The method was immunoSEQ multiplex PCR; TCRdb's version includes in-frame clones alone and lacks a portion of them. The sample has some 400,000 clones, 95% seen once. Material: thymocytes. These receptor sequences come from a human donor.

The CDR3 DNA sequence: TGTGCCAGTAGTTCCGGGACAGGGGCGAAACCAGCCGACTACGAGCAGTACTTC. It specifies CASSSGTGAKPADYEQYF. The chain recombines TRBV19 with TRBJ2-7, with 10 bases that match TRBD1. Germline V gives CDR1 LNHDA, CDR2 SQIVND (reference sequence). Trimming took 5 bases from V and 3 from J; bases not matched to a gene: 16. This CDR3 contains 18 residues.

As concerns this clone: This same CDR3 is encoded by further DNA sequences in the sample. The gene calls are TRBV5-1 and TRBJ2-3; the D is unclear. Germline CDR1 reads SGHRS; CDR2 reads YFSETQ. The CDR3 has 11 amino acids. Trimming took off 1 base at V and 3 bases at J, with 0 bases between the two ends. For the CDR3, the DNA is TGCGCCAGCAGCTTGACAGATACGCAGTATTTT. Translation gives CASSLTDTQYF.

This chain joins TRBV27 and TRBJ1-3; D unclear. V dropped 0 bases and J dropped 2 bases, with 2 bases sitting between them. Per germline, CDR1 MNHEY and CDR2 SMNVEV (reference sequence). CDR3 length: 13 residues. CDR3 loop: CASSLSAGNTIYF. DNA of the CDR3: TGTGCCAGCAGTTTATCTGCTGGAAACACCATATATTTT.

Regarding this clone: Germline and junction disagree at one end, which may indicate a read error. The chain recombines TRBV4-2 with TRBJ1-1; D uncertain. The CDR3 contains 14 residues. Per germline, CDR1 LGHNA and CDR2 YNFKEQ. CDR3 residues: CASSKAAENPEAFF. DNA for the CDR3: TGTGCCAGCAGCAAAGCAGCAGAGAACCCTGAAGCTTTCTTT.

The chain combines TRBV23-1 with TRBJ2-5; D is undetermined. TRBV23-1 is labeled an ORF, and its function is uncertain. V lost 1 base to trimming and J lost 1 base, with 10 bases between them. This CDR3 comprises 15 residues. The CDR3 DNA reads as TGCGCCAGCAGTCAATGGGCGGCAAGCCAAGAGACCCAGTACTTC. Translating it yields CASSQWAASQETQYF.

The V call is TRBV4-3, the J call TRBJ2-2, with 8 bases fitting TRBD2. Trimming removed 4 bases from V and 7 bases from J; junction bases left unmatched: 26. Germline assignment: CDR1 LGHNA and CDR2 YSLEER. CDR3 length: 21 residues. The CDR3 nucleotides are TGCGCCAGCAGCCTTTCTTTAGCGGGATGGGTTGGTTGGCGGTTCGGCGGGGAGCTGTTTTTT. Translated: CASSLSLAGWVGWRFGGELFF.

The J gene is TRBJ1-1, the V gene TRBV27, with 8 bases fitting TRBD1. Germline CDR1 reads MNHEY; CDR2 reads SMNVEV (reference sequence). This CDR3 is 17 amino acids long. V gave up 0 bases and J gave up 4 bases; unmatched junction bases: 10. CDR3 region: CASSLSVQGALGTEAFF. The CDR3 DNA sequence: TGTGCCAGCAGTTTATCAGTCCAGGGGGCGTTGGGCACTGAAGCTTTCTTT.

This clone was counted a single time. The V gene is TRBV7-9, the J gene TRBJ2-5; unclear D gene. The CDR3 runs 12 residues. V was trimmed by 5 bases and J by 5 bases, leaving 9 bases between them. The germline V gene encodes CDR1 SEHNR and CDR2 FQNEAQ (reference sequence). The CDR3 here is CASSAVGETQYF. In DNA, the CDR3 is TGTGCCAGCAGCGCCGTTGGGGAGACCCAGTACTTC.

The rearrangement uses TRBV7-3 and TRBJ1-5; D is unresolved. The germline CDR1 and CDR2 sequences are SGHTA and FQGTGA. The ends were cut back, 2 bases at V and 0 bases at J, with 8 bases in the middle. The CDR3 loop spans 15 amino acids. CDR3 amino acids: CASSLEGNSNQPQHF. CDR3 in DNA: TGTGCCAGCAGCTTAGAGGGAAATAGCAATCAGCCCCAGCATTTT. Using reference TRBV7-3 and TRBJ1-5 for the parts outside the CDR3, the full variable domain is GAGVSQTPSNKVTEKGKYVELRCDPISGHTALYWYRQSLGQGPEFLIYFQGTGAADDSGLPNDRFFAVRPEGSVSTLKIQRTERGDSAVYLCASSLEGNSNQPQHFGDGTRLSIL.

This clone was picked up one time. The chain combines TRBV11-3 with TRBJ2-2; TRBD1 agrees at 8 bases. Per germline, CDR1 SGHNT and CDR2 YENEEA. This CDR3 region has 15 residues. V shed 5 bases, J shed 4 bases, and the junction held 6 bases outside the gene matches. The CDR3 sequence: CASSPDRVSTGELFF. The CDR3 coding sequence is TGTGCCAGCAGCCCGGACAGGGTCAGCACCGGGGAGCTGTTTTTT.

The V gene is TRBV5-1, the J gene TRBJ2-1, with 9 positions matching TRBD1. Germline V gene sequence: CDR1 SGHRS, CDR2 YFSETQ. This CDR3 has 15 amino acids. J gave up 9 bases and V 2 bases, and 9 bases lay outside the gene matches. CDR3 in DNA: TGCGCCAGCAGCTTAACAGGGGGCGATTTACGTGAGCAGTTCTTC. Amino acid sequence: CASSLTGGDLREQFF.

The V gene is TRBV30, the J gene TRBJ2-7; tentatively, D is TRBD2 (6 bases). Between the trimmed V and J ends, which lost 4 bases and 5 bases, there was a span of 18 bases. The CDR3 has 14 amino acids. Germline V CDR1 and CDR2: GTSNPN, SVGIG (reference sequence). The CDR3 DNA reads as TGTGCCTGGATAGGCGGACTAACCCCCAACGAGCAGTACTTC. This gives the protein CAWIGGLTPNEQYF.

The chain is built from TRBV5-1 and TRBJ1-4, with 7 bases lining up with TRBD1. Germline V gene data show CDR1 as SGHRS and CDR2 as YFSETQ. J was trimmed by 3 bases and V by 4 bases; bases with no gene match: 15. The CDR3 sequence is 18 residues long. The CDR3 sequence is CASSPGTVGLGANEKLFF. CDR3 coding DNA: TGCGCCAGCAGCCCGGGGACAGTTGGGCTTGGGGCTAATGAAAAACTGTTTTTT. Using reference TRBV5-1 and TRBJ1-4 for the parts outside the CDR3, the full variable domain is KAGVTQTPRYLIKTRGQQVTLSCSPISGHRSVSWYQQTPGQGLQFLFEYFSETQRNKGNFPGRFSGRQFSNSRSEMNVSTLELGDSALYLCASSPGTVGLGANEKLFFGSGTQLSVL.

V gene TRBV27 combines with J gene TRBJ1-5, with no clear D. The germline gives CDR1 MNHEY, CDR2 SMNVEV (reference sequence). Between the trimmed V and J ends, which lost 4 bases and 3 bases, there was a span of 7 bases. CDR3 length: 13 residues. The CDR3: CASSSEVNQPQHF. DNA of the CDR3: TGTGCCAGCAGTTCAGAAGTCAATCAGCCCCAGCATTTT.

This chain uses TRBV5-1 with TRBJ2-2; 7 bases fit TRBD1. This CDR3 has 16 residues. Germline assignment: CDR1 SGHRS and CDR2 YFSETQ. V was pared by 0 bases and J by 1 base, with 3 bases of the junction left unmatched. The CDR3 region is CASSLEDRVNTGELFF. Here the CDR3 DNA reads TGCGCCAGCAGCTTGGAAGACAGGGTGAACACCGGGGAGCTGTTTTTT.

The chain is built from TRBV27 and TRBJ2-1; 7 bases are a match to TRBD1. The CDR3 spans 17 residues. Per the germline V gene, CDR1 is MNHEY and CDR2 is SMNVEV (reference sequence). V lost 2 bases and J lost 0; bases outside the gene matches: 7. This CDR3 reads CASSLRGQKSSYNEQFF. In DNA, the CDR3 is TGTGCCAGCAGTTTAAGGGGACAGAAGAGCTCCTACAATGAGCAGTTCTTC.

The chain has TRBV5-8 and TRBJ1-5, with 8 bases aligning to TRBD1. CDR1 SGHTS and CDR2 YDEGEE come from the germline V gene. Trimming at V came to 5 bases and at J to 4 bases, leaving 5 bases not matched to a gene. The CDR3 is made up of 14 amino acids. The CDR3 here is CASRGGQGNQPQHF. CDR3 DNA: TGTGCCAGCAGGGGTGGACAGGGAAATCAGCCCCAGCATTTT.

V is TRBV5-1 and J is TRBJ2-3; 10 positions agree with TRBD2. Trimming took 7 bases from V and 2 from J; bases not matched to a gene: 1. Germline V lookup: CDR1 SGHRS, CDR2 YFSETQ. The CDR3 has 13 residues. The CDR3 sequence: CASGTSDTDTQYF. The DNA of the CDR3 is TGCGCCAGCGGGACTAGCGACACAGATACGCAGTATTTT.

This CDR3 is CASSPTISKGYF. In DNA, the CDR3 is TGTGCCAGCAGCCCGACAATTTCTAAGGGGTACTTC. The chain has TRBV7-8 and TRBJ2-7, with no clear D. The V gene lost 5 bases and the J gene lost 12 bases, with 17 bases spanning the gap. The CDR3 consists of 12 residues. Germline lookup yields CDR1 SGHVS and CDR2 FQNEAQ.

The chain recombines TRBV25-1 with TRBJ2-5, with D possibly TRBD2 on 6 matching bases. With 1 base removed from V and 3 bases from J, the gap between germline ends came to 9 bases. In germline, CDR1 is MGHDK, CDR2 SYGVNS. The CDR3 is 14 amino acids. The CDR3 loop reads CASSESGGEETQYF. The CDR3 nucleotides are TGTGCCAGCAGTGAATCCGGGGGAGAAGAGACCCAGTACTTC. The variable domain in full, with the rest retrieved from reference TRBV25-1 and TRBJ2-5, is EADIYQTPRYLVIGTGKKITLECSQTMGHDKMYWYQQDPGMELHLIHYSYGVNSTEKGDLSSESTVSRIRTEHFPLTLESARPSHTSQYLCASSESGGEETQYFGPGTRLLVL.

Here the CDR3 reads CASTPKLAGGTDTQYF. The DNA of the CDR3 is TGTGCCAGTACCCCCAAACTAGCGGGAGGAACAGATACGCAGTATTTT. This chain links TRBV19 with TRBJ2-3; 12 nucleotides align to TRBD2. Germline assignment: CDR1 LNHDA and CDR2 SQIVND (reference sequence). This CDR3 region has 16 residues. Trimming at V came to 7 bases and at J to 3 bases, leaving 8 bases not matched to a gene.

The CDR3 reads CASSNPRTATPYGYTF. DNA of the CDR3: TGTGCCAGCAGCAACCCCAGGACGGCCACCCCCTATGGCTACACCTTC. The chain uses TRBV21-1 and TRBJ1-2. TRBV21-1 is annotated as a pseudogene. The CDR3 spans 16 residues.

V usage is TRBV28 and J usage is TRBJ1-1, with D tentatively TRBD1 (6 bases). The CDR3 extends over 16 amino acids. Per germline, CDR1 MDHEN and CDR2 SYDVKM. The V and J ends lost 6 bases and 3 bases respectively, with 20 bases between them. The CDR3 loop is CASSTGGGLGHTEAFF. CDR3 nucleotides: TGTGCCAGCAGCACCGGAGGGGGGTTGGGTCACACTGAAGCTTTCTTT.

The V call is TRBV6-1, the J call TRBJ1-5, with 7 nucleotides matching TRBD1. Per germline, CDR1 MNHNS and CDR2 SASEGT. V lost 3 bases to trimming and J lost 5 bases; unmatched junction nucleotides: 13. This CDR3 contains 17 residues. CDR3 nucleotides: TGTGCCAGCAGTGACCCAGGGGGGAAATGGCGTGATCAGCCCCAGCATTTT. Encoded protein: CASSDPGGKWRDQPQHF.

The chain links TRBV27 to TRBJ2-2, with D possibly being TRBD2 (6 bases). V was trimmed by 1 base and J by 1 base, leaving 7 bases between them. This CDR3 contains 15 residues. Germline V gives CDR1 MNHEY, CDR2 SMNVEV (reference sequence). For the CDR3, the DNA is TGTGCCAGCAGTTTATGGGGACTGAACACCGGGGAGCTGTTTTTT. Translated: CASSLWGLNTGELFF.

The J gene is TRBJ1-2, the V gene TRBV7-9; 9 bases are a match to TRBD1. Losses at the gene ends were 2 bases for V and 0 bases for J; bases not matched to a gene: 7. This CDR3 has 17 amino acids. Germline lookup yields CDR1 SEHNR and CDR2 FQNEAQ (reference sequence). The CDR3 sequence: CASSLIRDRAANYGYTF. The CDR3 DNA is TGTGCCAGCAGCTTAATTAGGGACAGGGCGGCTAACTATGGCTACACCTTC. Using reference TRBV7-9 and TRBJ1-2 for the parts outside the CDR3, the full variable domain is DTGVSQNPRHKITKRGQNVTFRCDPISEHNRLYWYRQTLGQGPEFLTYFQNEAQLEKSRLLSDRFSAERPKGSFSTLEIQRTEQGDSAMYLCASSLIRDRAANYGYTFGSGTRLTVV.

This sequence joins TRBV15 and TRBJ1-5, with TRBD1 matching 7 bases. Germline V gene data show CDR1 as LNHNV and CDR2 as YYDKDF (reference sequence). CDR3 length: 16 residues. V shed 2 bases, J shed 4 bases, and the junction held 8 bases outside the gene matches. The CDR3 region is CATSRRGGQVNQPQHF. The CDR3 coding sequence is TGTGCCACCAGCAGAAGGGGAGGACAGGTTAATCAGCCCCAGCATTTT.

The V call is TRBV18, the J call TRBJ2-1; tentative D call: TRBD2 (5 bases). CDR1 and CDR2 from the germline V gene are KGHSH and LQKENI. The CDR3 has 15 amino acids. The V gene lost 3 bases and the J gene lost 2 bases, with 11 bases spanning the gap. The CDR3 here is CASSPRTSAYNEQFF. The CDR3 region has the DNA TGTGCCAGCTCACCCAGGACTTCGGCCTACAATGAGCAGTTCTTC.

The rearrangement joins TRBV27 to TRBJ2-7; tentatively, D is TRBD1 (5 bases). This CDR3 is 16 amino acids long. Trimming shortened V by 6 bases and J by 1 base, and 19 bases separated the two germline ends. Germline V gene sequence: CDR1 MNHEY, CDR2 SMNVEV (reference sequence). This CDR3 is CASSKKGRGRSYEQYF. DNA for the CDR3: TGTGCCAGCAGCAAAAAGGGTAGGGGTAGGTCCTACGAGCAGTACTTC.

The CDR3 DNA sequence: TGTGCCTGGAGTACGGGCGGGAGGGGGGATACGCAGTATTTT. Protein product: CAWSTGGRGDTQYF. The gene calls are TRBV30 and TRBJ2-3, with 9 bases matching TRBD2. The V segment lost 2 bases and the J segment 6 bases; nucleotides outside the gene matches: 6. Germline CDR1 reads GTSNPN; CDR2 reads SVGIG (reference sequence). The CDR3 has 14 amino acids.